The clone carrying this T cell receptor beta chain appeared a few times. TCRdb's table, derived via immunoSEQ multiplex PCR, lists solely in-frame clones and lacks some. Found here are around 60,000 clones, 86% of them singletons; the top ten hold 0.85% to 1%. Per germline, CDR1 LNHDA and CDR2 SQIVND (reference sequence). V lost 5 bases and J lost 4, with 9 bases in between. This CDR3 comprises 13 residues. This entry belongs to a study of OX40 agonist ivuxolimab in advanced cancers. The overall study: Patients assigned to dose escalation were diagnosed with hepatocellular carcinoma, melanoma, renal cell or head and neck cancer.

The chain is built from TRBV19 and TRBJ1-5; maybe TRBD1 (5 bases). This TCR was recovered from an adult with an advanced solid tumor such as melanoma, head and neck, liver or kidney cancer. Specimen: CD4+ or CD8+ T cells sorted from blood, collected in a trial of the OX40 agonist ivuxolimab. The CDR3 here is CASSAQVNQPQHF. The DNA for the CDR3 is TGTGCCAGTAGTGCACAGGTAAATCAGCCCCAGCATTTT.